This T cell receptor (beta chain) emerged from a study of blood T cell repertoires in COVID-19. Study-wide context: Some COVID-19 samples were acute and others convalescent; all came from the United States, Italy and Spain. Sample material is recorded as cDNA or gDNA derived from T cells, B-cell-depleted T cells, or PBMCs.

Original processing methods: From reference gene primer amplification, estimates of nucleated cell counts were derived. The repertoire was sequenced with immunoSEQ multiplex PCR; TCRdb's copy has only in-frame clones and lacks some. The V and J calls and the clone size are those of that table, but D and trimming were determined from the DNA. The sample records a few hundred thousand clones, about 85% being singletons. The sample holds a few counts of this clone. Germline V gene lookup returns CDR1 MGHRA and CDR2 YSYEKL. The CDR3 is 16 amino acids. The ends were cut back, 0 bases at V and 4 bases at J, with 16 bases in the middle.

Sequencing was done on a sample of peripheral blood. This clonotype originated in a woman aged 18-35 years who had recovered from COVID-19. The J gene is TRBJ2-7, the V gene TRBV4-1; D might be TRBD2 (6 bases). In DNA form, the CDR3 reads TGCGCCAGCAGCCAAGATCGGGGGTCGGGCAGTTACGAGCAGTACTTC. Protein: CASSQDRGSGSYEQYF.